This TCR beta chain was profiled in a study of T cell responses to AZD1222 COVID-19 vaccine. Study overall: Second doses at about 4 or about 12 weeks were pooled. Whole-study findings and limits: Repertoire sampling happened only post peak T cell response. Among spike-specific TCRs, nearly half reportedly target unmutated variant regions. Spike-specific TCR breadth rose after two AZD1222 doses, and depth rose as well.

CDR3 length: 13 residues. Between the trimmed V and J ends, which lost 1 base and 5 bases, there was a span of 9 bases. The germline V gene encodes CDR1 SGDLS and CDR2 YYNGEE. Generated by immunoSEQ multiplex PCR, the TCRdb table keeps only in-frame clones and is missing some. This table holds nearly 110,000 clones, roughly 90% found once. In the case of this clone: Its antigen is still unknown.

The specimen comprised peripheral blood, sampled on day 0 of AZD1222 vaccination. V and J are TRBV9 and TRBJ1-1; unclear D gene. The clonotype originates from an adult in good health. CDR3 protein: CASSVRVQTEAFF. The DNA of the CDR3 is TGTGCCAGCAGCGTAAGGGTACAAACTGAAGCTTTCTTT.